The rows below give T cell receptor beta chains drawn from one sample of a study of immune evolution from preneoplasia to lung adenocarcinoma. Assay used: immunoSEQ multiplex PCR; TCRdb lists only in-frame clones, some missing. The table includes about 8,600 clones, 75% to 90% detected once. Sequencing input: FFPE minimally invasive lung adenocarcinoma tissue. These receptors were obtained from a donor older than 65 with lung adenocarcinoma. CDR3s include the opening cysteine and the closing phenylalanine or tryptophan. Each record gives: D gene, J gene, clone size, V gene, CDR3 DNA, CDR3 protein. The D gene is left open where the match is weak. Rows give clone size only sometimes, using once, few, many, or a class for an expanded clone.

NA	TRBJ2-7	NA	TRBV6-1	TGTGCCAGCAGAGTTTACCAGGGGGGGAGTTACGAGCAGTACTTC	CASRVYQGGSYEQYF
NA	TRBJ1-2	NA	TRBV6-6	TGTGCCAGCAGTTACTCGAGTTCGATGGGGGGAGATGGCTACACCTTC	CASSYSSSMGGDGYTF
NA	TRBJ1-1	NA	TRBV28	TGTGCCAGCAGTGGAGAAGGCGGACGAAAATTTGAAGCTTTCTTT	CASSGEGGRKFEAFF
TRBD1	TRBJ1-1	NA	TRBV5-4	TGTGCCAGCAGCTTGGGTGGTGGGACAGGGGCATTGAACACTGAAGCTTTCTTT	CASSLGGGTGALNTEAFF
NA	TRBJ2-7	NA	TRBV14	TGTGCCAGCAGCCCAGGCCGTTTGGAGCAGTACTTC	CASSPGRLEQYF
TRBD2	TRBJ2-1	NA	TRBV30	TGTGCCTGGAAATCTAGCGGGGCCTACAATGAGCAGTTCTTC	CAWKSSGAYNEQFF
NA	TRBJ2-3	NA	TRBV7-9	TGTGCCAGCAGCTCCCCGGCTGCAAGGGGTAAGGGAGATACGCAGTATTTT	CASSSPAARGKGDTQYF
NA	TRBJ2-7	few	TRBV2	TGTGCCAGCAGTTATAGTCCCGGGACCGGCGCCTACGAGCAGTACTTC	CASSYSPGTGAYEQYF
NA	TRBJ2-3	NA	TRBV5-1	TGCGCCAGCAGCTTGGGGGCCGGACAGCTCCAATCTAAAGATACGCAGTATTTT	CASSLGAGQLQSKDTQYF
TRBD1	TRBJ1-3	NA	TRBV28	TGTGCCAGCAGTTCAACAGGGGTTGGCGGAAACACCATATATTTT	CASSSTGVGGNTIYF
NA	TRBJ1-1	NA	TRBV4-1	TGCGCCAGCAGCCCCCCGGGGGGGAGCACTGAAGCTTTCTTT	CASSPPGGSTEAFF
NA	TRBJ2-5	NA	TRBV5-6	TGTGCCAGCAGCGCCCTCGAAGAATCGGGAGAGACCCAGTACTTC	CASSALEESGETQYF
TRBD2	TRBJ2-7	few	TRBV30	TGTGCCTGGAGTGTCACTAGCGACGAGCAGTACTTC	CAWSVTSDEQYF
TRBD1	TRBJ1-1	NA	TRBV2	TGTGCCAGCAGTAGGGACAGGGGTCTGGATTTCTTT	CASSRDRGLDFF
TRBD2	TRBJ2-2	NA	TRBV11-2	TGTGCCAGCAGCTTAGCCCGTGTTGGGAGGGCCTCCACCGGGGAGCTGTTTTTT	CASSLARVGRASTGELFF
NA	TRBJ1-1	NA	TRBV5-1	TGCGCCAGCAGCTTGGATGGGGCGGACACTGAAGCTTTCTTT	CASSLDGADTEAFF
NA	TRBJ2-2	NA	TRBV7-3	TGTGCCAGCAGCCCTGCTGGCGGCACCGGGGAGCTGTTTTTT	CASSPAGGTGELFF
TRBD2	TRBJ2-2	few	TRBV11-2	TGTGCCAGCAGCTTAGATGTCCTAGCGGGAGCCGGGGAGCTGTTTTTT	CASSLDVLAGAGELFF
NA	TRBJ1-4	NA	TRBV19	TGTGCCAGTAGAGCCCCCGGCAGGCTCAGCAATGAAAAACTGTTTTTT	CASRAPGRLSNEKLFF
NA	TRBJ2-3	NA	TRBV7-8	TGTGCCAGCAGCTTAGACGCGGCAGCAGATACGCAGTATTTT	CASSLDAAADTQYF
NA	TRBJ2-5	NA	TRBV5-6	TGTGCCAGCAGCTTGGATCGGGGTTTAGGGGAGACCCAGTACTTC	CASSLDRGLGETQYF
TRBD1	TRBJ2-7	NA	TRBV30	TGTGCCTGGACCCTTCCGGGACAGGGGAGTAAATACGAGCAGTACTTC	CAWTLPGQGSKYEQYF